This T cell receptor beta chain was identified in a study of shared clonotypes between healthy human individuals. Across the whole study: CD4 naive and CD4 memory each took three plates per donor, while CD8 naive took two and CD8 memory one.

Sequencing was at deep level. Clones were sequenced by immunoSEQ multiplex PCR, and TCRdb holds only the in-frame ones, with some missing. This sample has about 1,800,000 clones; over 85% occur once, and the top ten carry roughly 1.2%. With regard to this clone: Distinct nucleotide sequences in the sample also encode this CDR3.

CD45RO-negative, CCR7-positively selected cells formed the naive CD8 fraction, excluding terminally differentiated effector memory CD45RA+ cells. The TCR comes from a man younger than 35 in good health. The sample was naive CD8+ T cells sorted from blood.

The CDR3 region has the DNA TGTGCCAGTAGTAGTCGACAGGGCACTGAAGCTTTCTTT. Translation: CASSSRQGTEAFF. The chain has TRBV19 and TRBJ1-1; 7 bases are a match to TRBD1. Germline V gene data show CDR1 as LNHDA and CDR2 as SQIVND (reference sequence). CDR3 length equals 13 residues. The V gene end was trimmed by 4 bases and the J gene end by 4 bases; junction bases not matched to a gene: 3.